This TCR beta chain was sequenced for a study of blood T cell repertoires in COVID-19. Overall study: From T cells, B-cell-depleted T cells, or PBMCs came the material, which was cDNA or gDNA.

V lost 0 bases to trimming and J lost 8 bases, with 19 bases between them. CDR3 length: 16 amino acids. CDR1 SGHRS and CDR2 YFSETQ come from the germline V gene. Libraries were prepared by immunoSEQ multiplex PCR; TCRdb keeps only in-frame clonotypes and omits some of them. The sample records some 200,000 clones, approximately 80% being singletons. A Seattle source enrolled patients during active infection and followed them longitudinally. Input material: peripheral blood. This clonotype was sampled from a woman older than 75 with COVID-19, enrolled during active disease. This rearrangement joins TRBV5-1 to TRBJ2-3; D may be TRBD1 (5 bases). CDR3 region: CASSLDRYLEMGTQYF. The CDR3 bases are TGCGCCAGCAGCTTGGACAGGTACCTTGAAATGGGTACGCAGTATTTT. The whole variable domain, remainder taken from reference TRBV5-1 and TRBJ2-3, is KAGVTQTPRYLIKTRGQQVTLSCSPISGHRSVSWYQQTPGQGLQFLFEYFSETQRNKGNFPGRFSGRQFSNSRSEMNVSTLELGDSALYLCASSLDRYLEMGTQYFGPGTRLTVL.